The rows below give T cell receptor beta chains drawn from one sample of a study of blood T cell repertoires in COVID-19. Some clones are missing from TCRdb's copy, which holds only in-frame ones; the method was immunoSEQ multiplex PCR. The data contain about 270,000 clones, more than 70% of them seen just once; the ten biggest clones take up under 3.5%. The sequenced sample consisted of peripheral blood. All receptors come from a woman in her late teens or twenties with acute or convalescent COVID-19. Each CDR3 is given with its conserved first and last residue. D genes are given only for firm matches. Not every row has a clone size; where given, it reads once, few, many or a size class.

d_gene,j_gene,abundance,v_gene,CDR3nt,CDR3aa
.,TRBJ1-5,.,TRBV6-6,TGTGCCAGCAGCCGGCAGGGGAGCAATCAGCCCCAGCATTTT,CASSRQGSNQPQHF
TRBD2,TRBJ2-2,once,TRBV6-1,TGTGCCAGCAGTGAGGGGGGGGACACCGGGGAGCTGTTTTTT,CASSEGGDTGELFF
TRBD1,TRBJ1-2,.,TRBV20-1,TGCAGTGCTAGATCAGGGGGTGGCTACACCTTC,CSARSGGGYTF
.,TRBJ2-5,.,TRBV6-2/TRBV6-3,TGTGCCAGCAGTTACTCGGGGCAGGGTTACGAGGAGACCCAGTACTTC,CASSYSGQGYEETQYF
TRBD1,TRBJ2-7,.,TRBV13,TGTGCCAGCAGCATACGGGACAGGCCCTACGAGCAGTACTTC,CASSIRDRPYEQYF
.,TRBJ1-5,.,TRBV2,TGTGCCAGCACTCCGGGACTGGGTCAGCCCCAGCATTTT,CASTPGLGQPQHF
TRBD2,TRBJ2-5,.,TRBV10-3,TGTGCCATCAGTGACGGGACTAGCTACGAGACCCAGTACTTC,CAISDGTSYETQYF
.,TRBJ1-5,once,TRBV6-2/TRBV6-3,TGTGCCAGCAGTTACTCGCGGGGATATAGCAATCAGCCCCAGCATTTT,CASSYSRGYSNQPQHF
.,TRBJ2-5,.,TRBV2,TGTGCCAGCACCCTAGAACAGGGTTGGGAGACCCAGTACTTC,CASTLEQGWETQYF
TRBD1,TRBJ2-7,once,TRBV10-3,TGTGCCATCAGTGAGTCTTGGGACAGGGACTACGAGCAGTACTTC,CAISESWDRDYEQYF
TRBD2,TRBJ2-3,.,TRBV4-3,TGCGCCAGCAGCCAAGATCCCATGATTAGCGGGTACACAGATACGCAGTATTTT,CASSQDPMISGYTDTQYF
TRBD2,TRBJ2-7,few,TRBV4-2,TGTGCCAGCAGCCAAGATCTTGGGCTAGCGGGGAGCTCCTACGAGCAGTACTTC,CASSQDLGLAGSSYEQYF
TRBD1,TRBJ2-1,.,TRBV7-9,TGTGCCAGCAGCCCCCGGTCCGGGACAGGGGTTAATGAGCAGTTCTTC,CASSPRSGTGVNEQFF
.,TRBJ2-7,few,TRBV6-5,TGTGCCAGCAGTTATTTCCCAGTCTACGAGCAGTACTTC,CASSYFPVYEQYF
TRBD2,TRBJ2-7,.,TRBV27,TGTGCCAGCAGTTTAGGCGGGGGGGGTACCTACGAGCAGTACTTC,CASSLGGGGTYEQYF
TRBD1,TRBJ2-5,few,TRBV10-2,TGCGCCAGCAGCGAAGGGGCAGGGGGAGAGACCCAGTACTTC,CASSEGAGGETQYF
TRBD1,TRBJ1-5,.,TRBV18,TGTGCCAGCTCATCGACAGGGGATCAGCCCCAGCATTTT,CASSSTGDQPQHF
.,TRBJ1-2,once,TRBV24-1,TGTGCCACCAGTGGTGCAGGGGCGGACTATGGCTACACCTTC,CATSGAGADYGYTF
.,TRBJ2-2,.,TRBV28,TGTGCCAGCAGAATCGGGTCCGTCACCGGGGAGCTGTTTTTT,CASRIGSVTGELFF
.,TRBJ2-7,.,TRBV10-3,TGTGCCATCAGTGAGACAGCGACGGGGTCCTACGAGCAGTACTTC,CAISETATGSYEQYF
TRBD1,TRBJ1-4,.,TRBV10-2,TGCGCCAGCAGTGAGTACAGGGGAAATAATGAAAAACTGTTTTTT,CASSEYRGNNEKLFF
.,TRBJ2-3,once,TRBV9,TGTGCCAGCAGCGTAGGGACTCTCGTGGATACGCAGTATTTT,CASSVGTLVDTQYF
TRBD2,TRBJ2-7,.,TRBV5-1,TGCGCCAGCAGCTTGGGTTGGCGGACTAGCTCCTACGAGCAGTACTTC,CASSLGWRTSSYEQYF
TRBD1,TRBJ1-2,few,TRBV19,TGTGCCATCCGGGACAGGGGACTCTATGGCTACACCTTC,CAIRDRGLYGYTF
TRBD1,TRBJ1-1,once,TRBV4-3,TGCGCCAGCAGCTACACATTCGACCGACAGGGGCCCAACACTGAAGCTTTCTTT,CASSYTFDRQGPNTEAFF
TRBD1,TRBJ1-2,.,TRBV30,TGTGCCTGGAGTGTAGACAGGGGCGGACAGGGGTATGGCTACACCTTC,CAWSVDRGGQGYGYTF
.,TRBJ1-3,.,TRBV19,TGTGCCAGTATCTCTGCTGGAAACACCATATATTTT,CASISAGNTIYF
.,TRBJ1-4,.,TRBV6-6,TGTGCCAGCAGCCGAATCACTACAACTAATGAAAAACTGTTTTTT,CASSRITTTNEKLFF
TRBD2,TRBJ2-5,.,TRBV10-3,TGTGCCATCCGGGCAGGGGGTATTAGCGGGAGATCGGAGACCCAGTACTTC,CAIRAGGISGRSETQYF
.,TRBJ2-3,once,TRBV7-2,TGTGCCAGCAGTTTTTTATCTAGCACAGATACGCAGTATTTT,CASSFLSSTDTQYF
.,TRBJ1-1,.,TRBV3-1/TRBV3-2,TGTGCCAGCAGCCAATATGGGGCATTCAACACTGAAGCTTTCTTT,CASSQYGAFNTEAFF
.,TRBJ1-5,.,TRBV28,TGTGCCAGCAGTAGGGAGATCGGCAATCAGCCCCAGCATTTT,CASSREIGNQPQHF
.,TRBJ1-5,.,TRBV6-1,TGTGCCAGCAGGGAAGGCGTGGATCAGCCCCAGCATTTT,CASREGVDQPQHF
.,TRBJ2-7,.,TRBV7-8,TGTGCCAGCAGCTTACGTCCGGGAGTCGCCTACGAGCAGTACTTC,CASSLRPGVAYEQYF
TRBD2,TRBJ2-1,.,TRBV11-2,TGTGCCAGCAGCTTAGGGACTAGCGGGAGTAGGGATGAGCAGTTCTTC,CASSLGTSGSRDEQFF
.,TRBJ2-1,.,TRBV5-1,TGCGCCAGCAGCCCCTGGACTCCTAGCTCCTACAATGAGCAGTTCTTC,CASSPWTPSSYNEQFF